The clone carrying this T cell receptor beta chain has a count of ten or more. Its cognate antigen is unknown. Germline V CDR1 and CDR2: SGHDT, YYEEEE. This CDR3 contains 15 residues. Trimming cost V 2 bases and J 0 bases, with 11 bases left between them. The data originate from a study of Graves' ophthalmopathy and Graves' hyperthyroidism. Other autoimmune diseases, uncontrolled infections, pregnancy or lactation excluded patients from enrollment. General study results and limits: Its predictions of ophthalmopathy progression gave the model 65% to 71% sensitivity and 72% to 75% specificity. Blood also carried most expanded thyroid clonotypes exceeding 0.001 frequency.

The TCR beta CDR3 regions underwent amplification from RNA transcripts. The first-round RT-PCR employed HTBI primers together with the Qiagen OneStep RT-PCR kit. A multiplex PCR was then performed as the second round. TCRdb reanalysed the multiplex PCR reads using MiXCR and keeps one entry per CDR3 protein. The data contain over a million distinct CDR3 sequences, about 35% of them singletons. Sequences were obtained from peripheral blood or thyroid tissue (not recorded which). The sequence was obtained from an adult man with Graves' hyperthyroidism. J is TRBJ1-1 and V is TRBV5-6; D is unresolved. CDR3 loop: CASSLRRRMNTEAFF. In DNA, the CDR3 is TGTGCCAGCAGCTTACGGCGGCGCATGAACACTGAAGCTTTCTTT.